This T cell receptor (beta chain) is from a study of response to subunit inactivated influenza vaccine (dated by TCRdb to the late 2010s). Regarding the study in general: The study used deep quantitative T cell receptor repertoire profiling to track responses to a trivalent subunit inactivated influenza vaccine.

Results the study describes overall, beyond this receptor: It was suggested by the authors that each seasonal influenza vaccination may recruit only a limited number of new T cells.

The germline V gene supplies CDR1 SGHTA and CDR2 FQGNSA. Between the V and J ends, shortened by 5 bases and 1 base respectively, the junction contains 14 bases. Taken from cysteine to phenylalanine, the CDR3 has 15 residues. Left in the record is the CDR3 DNA by itself, 45 bases read in frame from the first base. There are a few counts of this clonotype. Its specific antigen is unknown. The record has no base qualities; no much larger clone is one base away. The library relied on RT-PCR. Data came from an Illumina HiSeq 2500. Clones were called with MiXCR by TCRdb after fastp trimmed the public reads at Q25, and only in-frame beta chains were retained. Duplicate CDR3 protein sequences are folded into a single record with the most common DNA and genes. The table for this sample lists around 200,000 distinct CDR3 sequences; about 9% of them were counted only once. Of the sample, roughly a tenth falls within the top ten clones.

The receptor's source is a man in his fifties who received an inactivated influenza vaccine. Donor details come from another sample of the same person, matched by shared clones. The material was non-naive T cells sorted from PBMCs, obtained on the day of vaccination. The sample's cell subset or site label is to be understood as: memory T cell fraction. The V and J segments used are TRBV7-2 and TRBJ1-1, with the D gene call left open. The encoded CDR3 is CASSPDSTSNTEAFF. The sequence in DNA is TGTGCCAGCAGCCCTGACTCAACTTCGAACACTGAAGCTTTCTTT.